These 5 T cell receptor beta chains came from one sample sequenced in a study of OX40 agonist ivuxolimab in advanced cancers. Only in-frame clones appear in the TCRdb table, and some are missing; sequencing was by immunoSEQ multiplex PCR. The sample consists of roughly 29,000 clones, around 86% of them appearing once. The sequences come from CD4+ or CD8+ T cells sorted from blood, collected in a trial of the OX40 agonist ivuxolimab. These receptor sequences come from an adult with an advanced solid tumor such as melanoma, head and neck, liver or kidney cancer.

The chain couples TRBV10-2 to TRBJ2-1, with D unresolved. CDR1 and CDR2 (germline): WSHSY, SAAADI. V was cut by 10 bases and J by 12 bases, with 13 bases left in between. CDR3 length equals 10 residues. The CDR3 DNA is TGCGCCACCAACACGGCGCGGCAGTTCTTC. Its protein product is CATNTARQFF.

The gene calls are TRBV28 and TRBJ1-2; 7 nucleotides line up with TRBD1. CDR3 length: 13 amino acids. Germline V gene lookup returns CDR1 MDHEN and CDR2 SYDVKM. J gave up 2 bases and V 7 bases, and 4 bases lay outside the gene matches. Here the CDR3 DNA reads TGTGCCAGCATAGGACAGGAAAACTATGGCTACACCTTC. This encodes CASIGQENYGYTF.

The chain joins TRBV2 to TRBJ1-1; D might be TRBD1 (6 bases). Germline values: CDR1 SNHLY, CDR2 FYNNEI. This CDR3 is 19 amino acids long. With 4 bases removed from V and 0 bases from J, the gap between germline ends came to 24 bases. CDR3 coding DNA: TGTGCCAGCAGTGTTTTGGCCTCAGGAGGGGGGGGGATGAACACTGAAGCTTTCTTT. Residues: CASSVLASGGGGMNTEAFF.

The chain employs TRBV10-2 and TRBJ2-1; a possible D gene is TRBD1 (5 bases). CDR3 length equals 15 residues. Germline V CDR1 and CDR2: WSHSY, SAAADI. Trimming removed 6 bases from V and 4 bases from J, with 16 bases in between. CDR3 nucleotides: TGCGCCAGCAGAACGGACAACCTAATATACAATGAGCAGTTCTTC. Translating it yields CASRTDNLIYNEQFF.

The chain links TRBV27 to TRBJ2-7; 12 nucleotides align to TRBD2. The CDR3 length is 17 residues. Looked up from germline, CDR1 is MNHEY and CDR2 is SMNVEV (reference sequence). V lost 2 bases, J lost 2 bases, and 7 bases stayed unmatched. The CDR3 DNA is TGTGCCAGCAGTTTAACTACTAGCGGGGGGCCAACCTACGAGCAGTACTTC. This encodes CASSLTTSGGPTYEQYF.